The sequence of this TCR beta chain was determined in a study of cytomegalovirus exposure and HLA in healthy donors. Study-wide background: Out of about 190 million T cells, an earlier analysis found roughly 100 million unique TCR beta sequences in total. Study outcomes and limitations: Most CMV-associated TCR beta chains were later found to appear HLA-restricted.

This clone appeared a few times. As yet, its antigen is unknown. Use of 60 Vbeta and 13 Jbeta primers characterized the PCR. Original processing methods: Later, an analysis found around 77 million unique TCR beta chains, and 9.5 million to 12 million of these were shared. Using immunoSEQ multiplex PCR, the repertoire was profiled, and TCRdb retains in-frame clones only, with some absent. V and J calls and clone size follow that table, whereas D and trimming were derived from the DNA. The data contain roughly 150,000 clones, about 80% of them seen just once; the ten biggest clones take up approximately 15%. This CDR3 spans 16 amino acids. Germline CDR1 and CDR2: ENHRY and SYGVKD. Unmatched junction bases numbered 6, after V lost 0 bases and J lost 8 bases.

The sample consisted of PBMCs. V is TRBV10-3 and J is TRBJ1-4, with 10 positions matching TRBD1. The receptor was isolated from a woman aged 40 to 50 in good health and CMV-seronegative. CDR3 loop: CAISESKGTGEEKLFF. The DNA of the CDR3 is TGTGCCATCAGTGAGTCGAAGGGGACAGGGGAAGAAAAACTGTTTTTT.